One and the same sample provided the 10 T cell receptor beta chains below, sequenced in a study of blood T cell repertoires in COVID-19. TCRdb's table, derived via immunoSEQ multiplex PCR, lists solely in-frame clones and lacks some. This table has some 200,000 clones, roughly four fifths appearing once. Sequencing input: PBMCs or T cells enriched from blood (not recorded which). The receptors come from a man in his forties or fifties who had recovered from COVID-19.

This clone was observed a single time. The V and J genes are TRBV27 and TRBJ1-1; TRBD1 is a possible D gene (5 bases). This CDR3 is built from 11 residues. Germline-derived CDR1 and CDR2 are MNHEY and SMNVEV (reference sequence). The V gene lost 7 bases and the J gene lost 4 bases, with 7 bases spanning the gap. CDR3 in amino acids: CASKQATEAFF. The CDR3 DNA is TGTGCCAGCAAACAGGCCACTGAAGCTTTCTTT.

This clone was counted once. The chain links TRBV4-1 to TRBJ2-1, with a weak D call TRBD2 (6 bases). CDR3 length: 16 amino acids. Germline V gene lookup returns CDR1 MGHRA and CDR2 YSYEKL. V was trimmed by 4 bases and J by 0 bases, leaving 13 bases between them. The CDR3 DNA reads as TGCGCCAGCAGCCCACGGGACTCCCTCTCCTACAATGAGCAGTTCTTC. Translated, it gives CASSPRDSLSYNEQFF.

The chain combines TRBV2 with TRBJ2-2, with 7 bases fitting TRBD1. CDR1 and CDR2 from the germline V gene are SNHLY and FYNNEI. The trim removed 6 bases at V and 4 bases at J, leaving 11 bases unmatched. The CDR3 spans 16 residues. The CDR3 DNA sequence: TGTGCCAGCAGCGACCCCGGGACAGCTAGCACCGGGGAGCTGTTTTTT. Translated, it gives CASSDPGTASTGELFF.

The chain couples TRBV20-1 to TRBJ1-5; no definite D call. CDR1 is DFQATT, CDR2 SNEGSKA, per germline (reference sequence). V lost 3 bases to trimming and J lost 0 bases, with 15 bases between them. CDR3 size: 16 residues. CDR3 bases: TGCAGTGCTAGTTCGGCAGCTCGGGGTAGCAATCAGCCCCAGCATTTT. Translated, it gives CSASSAARGSNQPQHF.

The chain has TRBV27 and TRBJ2-1; 9 nucleotides line up with TRBD2. This CDR3 spans 14 amino acids. V shed 8 bases, J shed 2 bases, and the junction held 4 bases outside the gene matches. Germline V lookup: CDR1 MNHEY, CDR2 SMNVEV (reference sequence). The CDR3 is CASSLAGTYNEQFF. In DNA, the CDR3 is TGTGCCAGCTCCCTAGCGGGGACCTACAATGAGCAGTTCTTC.

The rearrangement joins TRBV10-2 to TRBJ2-5, with 12 bases lining up with TRBD2. The CDR3 consists of 16 residues. Germline-derived CDR1 and CDR2 are WSHSY and SAAADI. J was trimmed by 1 base and V by 7 bases; bases with no gene match: 7. In DNA, the CDR3 is TGCGCCAGCAAACTACTAGCGGGGGGACTCCAAGAGACCCAGTACTTC. It is translated as CASKLLAGGLQETQYF.

The chain joins TRBV7-2 to TRBJ1-5; possible D gene TRBD1, 5 bases. The CDR3 totals 16 residues. Per germline, CDR1 SGHTA and CDR2 FQGNSA. V lost 2 bases and J 6 bases, leaving 17 bases between the germline ends. DNA of the CDR3: TGTGCCAGCAGCTTATTATCAGGGTCGGTTTCTCAGCCCCAGCATTTT. Protein: CASSLLSGSVSQPQHF.

The rearrangement uses TRBV15 and TRBJ2-3, with TRBD1 matching over 7 bases. The germline gives CDR1 LNHNV, CDR2 YYDKDF (reference sequence). V was clipped by 3 bases and J by 4 bases; unmatched bases: 10. The CDR3 sequence is 16 residues long. CDR3 nucleotide sequence: TGTGCCACCAGCAGGGTCGAGGGGGCTGGAGCAGATACGCAGTATTTT. Its translation: CATSRVEGAGADTQYF.

The chain has TRBV6-5 and TRBJ1-2, with TRBD1 matching 7 bases. The V segment lost 5 bases and the J segment 7 bases; nucleotides outside the gene matches: 7. The germline CDR1 and CDR2 sequences are MNHEY and SVGAGI. This CDR3 spans 13 amino acids. In nucleotides, the CDR3 is TGTGCCAGCAGTCCGACAGGGCGACGTGGCTACACCTTC. Protein product: CASSPTGRRGYTF.

This clone was seen just once. This chain uses TRBV6-5 with TRBJ2-7, with D maybe TRBD2 (5 bases). V dropped 6 bases and J dropped 1 base, with 13 bases sitting between them. Germline CDR1 MNHEY, CDR2 SVGAGI. The CDR3 consists of 14 residues. The CDR3, as DNA: TGTGCCAGCAGAGACTATACGACGTCCTACGAGCAGTACTTC. Translated: CASRDYTTSYEQYF.